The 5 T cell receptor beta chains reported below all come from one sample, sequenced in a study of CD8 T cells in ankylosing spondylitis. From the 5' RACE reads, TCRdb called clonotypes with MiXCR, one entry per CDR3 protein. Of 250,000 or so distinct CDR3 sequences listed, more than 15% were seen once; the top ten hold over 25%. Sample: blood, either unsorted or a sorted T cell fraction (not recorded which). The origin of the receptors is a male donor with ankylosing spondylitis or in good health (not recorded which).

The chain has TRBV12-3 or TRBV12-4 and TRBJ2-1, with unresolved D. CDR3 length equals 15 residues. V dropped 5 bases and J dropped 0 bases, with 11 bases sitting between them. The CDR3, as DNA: TGTGCCAGCAGTCCCGGGCCTCCCTCCTACAATGAGCAGTTCTTC. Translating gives CASSPGPPSYNEQFF.

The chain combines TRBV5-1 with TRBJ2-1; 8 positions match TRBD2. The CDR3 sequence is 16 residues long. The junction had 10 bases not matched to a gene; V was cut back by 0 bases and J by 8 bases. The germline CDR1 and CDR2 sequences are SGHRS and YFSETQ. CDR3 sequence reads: CASSLVGVAGNDEQFF. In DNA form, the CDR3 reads TGCGCCAGCAGCTTGGTGGGGGTAGCGGGAAACGATGAGCAGTTCTTC. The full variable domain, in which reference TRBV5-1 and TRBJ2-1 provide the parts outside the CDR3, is KAGVTQTPRYLIKTRGQQVTLSCSPISGHRSVSWYQQTPGQGLQFLFEYFSETQRNKGNFPGRFSGRQFSNSRSEMNVSTLELGDSALYLCASSLVGVAGNDEQFFGPGTRLTVL.

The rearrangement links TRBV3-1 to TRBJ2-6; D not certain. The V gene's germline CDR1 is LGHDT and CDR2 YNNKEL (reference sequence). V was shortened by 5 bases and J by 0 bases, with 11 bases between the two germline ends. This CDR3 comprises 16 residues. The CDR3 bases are TGTGCCAGCAGCTATACCAGATTCTCTGGGGCCAACGTCCTGACTTTC. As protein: CASSYTRFSGANVLTF.

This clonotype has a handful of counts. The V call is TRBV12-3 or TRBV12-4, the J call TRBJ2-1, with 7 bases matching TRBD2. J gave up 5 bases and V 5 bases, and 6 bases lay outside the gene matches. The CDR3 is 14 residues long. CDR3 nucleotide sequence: TGTGCCAGCAGTCCCGGGGACTACAACAATGAGCAGTTCTTC. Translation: CASSPGDYNNEQFF.

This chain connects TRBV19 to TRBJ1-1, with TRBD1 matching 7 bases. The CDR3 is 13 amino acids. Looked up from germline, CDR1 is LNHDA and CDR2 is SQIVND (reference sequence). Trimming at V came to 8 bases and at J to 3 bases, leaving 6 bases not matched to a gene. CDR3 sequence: CASGGDSHTEAFF. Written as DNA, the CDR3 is TGTGCCAGTGGGGGGGACAGTCACACTGAAGCTTTCTTT.